The next 6 T cell receptor beta chains were all read from a single sample in a study of blood T cell repertoires in COVID-19. Profiled with immunoSEQ multiplex PCR; TCRdb holds only in-frame clones, not every one. The table includes 95,000 to 120,000 clones, 75% to 90% detected once. Material: peripheral blood. These receptors were taken from a woman aged 50 to 65 with acute or convalescent COVID-19.

The chain couples TRBV3-1 (or the pseudogene TRBV3-2) to TRBJ1-1; no clear D. The CDR3 covers 14 residues. With 1 base removed from V and 5 bases from J, the gap between germline ends came to 11 bases. Germline V lookup: CDR1 LGHDT, CDR2 YNNKEL (reference sequence). The CDR3 DNA reads TGTGCCAGCAGCCAAGCCACCGGAGGAACTGAAGCTTTCTTT. Translating it yields CASSQATGGTEAFF.

This clone was seen a few times. V usage is TRBV6-5 and J usage is TRBJ1-2, with 7 bases lining up with TRBD1. This CDR3 has 12 residues. Germline CDR1 reads MNHEY; CDR2 reads SVGAGI. The J segment lost 1 base and the V segment lost 8 bases, leaving 1 base of the junction unmatched. The CDR3 here is CASRDSNYGYTF. The CDR3 region has the DNA TGTGCCAGCCGGGACAGTAACTATGGCTACACCTTC.

The chain employs TRBV7-2 and TRBJ2-3, with D perhaps matching TRBD1 (7 bases). The CDR3 runs 17 residues. Per the germline V gene, CDR1 is SGHTA and CDR2 is FQGNSA. Between the trimmed V and J ends, which lost 5 bases and 3 bases, there was a span of 21 bases. The CDR3 sequence: CASSPLGGTDLTDTQYF. CDR3 in DNA: TGTGCCAGCAGCCCCTTAGGGGGGACAGACTTAACAGATACGCAGTATTTT.

The chain is built from TRBV7-9 and TRBJ2-7, with TRBD1 matching over 9 bases. The germline V gene encodes CDR1 SEHNR and CDR2 FQNEAQ (reference sequence). V gave up 5 bases and J gave up 4 bases; unmatched junction bases: 6. There are 14 residues in the CDR3. The CDR3 sequence is CASSVGQGLYEQYF. The CDR3 coding sequence is TGTGCCAGCAGCGTTGGACAGGGGTTGTACGAGCAGTACTTC.

The J gene is TRBJ2-3, the V gene TRBV3-1 (or the pseudogene TRBV3-2); tentative D call: TRBD1 (6 bases). The CDR3 length is 14 residues. V was clipped by 1 base and J by 8 bases, with 13 bases between them. Per germline, CDR1 LGHDT and CDR2 YNNKEL (reference sequence). The CDR3 reads CASSQAAGVGTQYF. The CDR3 DNA follows: TGTGCCAGCAGCCAAGCGGCAGGGGTCGGTACGCAGTATTTT.

The chain recombines TRBV6-2 or TRBV6-3 with TRBJ2-5; 8 bases are shared with TRBD2. This CDR3 contains 14 residues. In germline, CDR1 is MNHEY, CDR2 SVGEGT. J lost 3 bases, V lost 0 bases, and 0 bases had no gene match. The CDR3 DNA is TGTGCCAGCAGTTACTCAGCGGGAGAAGAGACCCAGTACTTC. Amino acid sequence: CASSYSAGEETQYF.